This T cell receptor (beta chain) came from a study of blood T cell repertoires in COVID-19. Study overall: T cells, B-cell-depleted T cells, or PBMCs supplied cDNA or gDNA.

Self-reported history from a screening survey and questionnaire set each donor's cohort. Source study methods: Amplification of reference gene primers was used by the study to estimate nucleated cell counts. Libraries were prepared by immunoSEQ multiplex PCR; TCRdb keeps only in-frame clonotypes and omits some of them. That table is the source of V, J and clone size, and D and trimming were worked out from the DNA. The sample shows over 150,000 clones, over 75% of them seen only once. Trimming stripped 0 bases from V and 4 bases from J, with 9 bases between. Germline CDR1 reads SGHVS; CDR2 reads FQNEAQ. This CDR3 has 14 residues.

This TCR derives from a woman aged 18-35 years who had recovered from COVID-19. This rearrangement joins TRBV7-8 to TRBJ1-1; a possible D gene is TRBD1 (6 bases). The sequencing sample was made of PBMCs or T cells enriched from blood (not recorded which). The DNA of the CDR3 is TGTGCCAGCAGCTTAGCAGTCAGGGGCACTGAAGCTTTCTTT. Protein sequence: CASSLAVRGTEAFF.